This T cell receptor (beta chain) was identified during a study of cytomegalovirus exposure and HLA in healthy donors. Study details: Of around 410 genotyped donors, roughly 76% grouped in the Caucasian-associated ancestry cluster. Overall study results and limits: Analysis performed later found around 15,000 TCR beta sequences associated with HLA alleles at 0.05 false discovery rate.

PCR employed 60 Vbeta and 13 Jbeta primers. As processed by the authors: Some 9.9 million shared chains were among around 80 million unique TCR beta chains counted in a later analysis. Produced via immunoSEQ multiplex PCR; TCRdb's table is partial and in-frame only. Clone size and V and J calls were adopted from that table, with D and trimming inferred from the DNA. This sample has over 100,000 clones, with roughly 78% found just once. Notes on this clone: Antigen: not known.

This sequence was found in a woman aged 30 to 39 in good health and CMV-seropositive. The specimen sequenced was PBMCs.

The CDR3 region is CASSFAGGEQYF. CDR3 nucleotides: TGTGCCAGCAGCTTTGCTGGAGGAGAGCAGTACTTC. The J gene is TRBJ2-7, the V gene TRBV7-2, with D possibly TRBD2 on 5 matching bases. The V gene's germline CDR1 is SGHTA and CDR2 FQGNSA. The CDR3 sequence is 12 residues long. V was cut by 3 bases and J by 7 bases, with 10 bases left in between.